These 20 T cell receptor beta chains were sequenced from one sample in a study of T cell responses to AZD1222 COVID-19 vaccine. TCRdb keeps only in-frame clones here, not all; method: immunoSEQ multiplex PCR. The table includes about 150,000 clones, around 94% detected once. The sample in question was peripheral blood, obtained on day 0 of AZD1222 vaccination. These TCRs come from an adult in good health.

The chain is built from TRBV10-2 and TRBJ1-1; weak D call: TRBD1 (6 bases). From germline, CDR1 is WSHSY and CDR2 SAAADI. The CDR3 extends over 16 amino acids. The V gene lost 3 bases and the J gene lost 2 bases, with 16 bases spanning the gap. The CDR3 nucleotides are TGCGCCAGCAGTGAAGGGCGGGGGACATCTAACACTGAAGCTTTCTTT. As protein: CASSEGRGTSNTEAFF.

V usage is TRBV7-2 and J usage is TRBJ1-6, with TRBD1 matching 10 bases. Germline assignment: CDR1 SGHTA and CDR2 FQGNSA. The CDR3 runs to 16 residues. Trimming took 5 bases from V and 6 from J; bases not matched to a gene: 7. CDR3 coding DNA: TGTGCCAGCAGCCCCCGACAGGGGGCTACTAATTCACCCCTCCACTTT. Translated: CASSPRQGATNSPLHF.

The gene calls are TRBV5-1 and TRBJ1-4; D gene uncertain. The CDR3 contains 14 residues. Deletions cut 4 bases from V and 4 bases from J, with 11 bases between. From germline, CDR1 is SGHRS and CDR2 YFSETQ. The CDR3 bases are TGCGCCAGCAGCCGGGCACAGAATAATGAAAAACTGTTTTTT. Residues: CASSRAQNNEKLFF.

The genes are TRBV3-1 (or the pseudogene TRBV3-2) and TRBJ2-5, with TRBD2 as a possible D gene (7 bases). V was clipped by 1 base and J by 3 bases, with 15 bases between them. From germline, CDR1 is LGHDT and CDR2 YNNKEL (reference sequence). The CDR3 is 16 amino acids. The CDR3 DNA reads as TGTGCCAGCAGCCAAGCGGTGGGGGGGCGAAAAGAGACCCAGTACTTC. Protein product: CASSQAVGGRKETQYF.

The V call is TRBV3-1 (or the pseudogene TRBV3-2), the J call TRBJ2-1; 10 bases line up with TRBD2. With 4 bases clipped from V and 6 bases from J, the junction kept 9 bases outside the gene matches. CDR1 and CDR2 (germline): LGHDT, YNNKEL (reference sequence). The CDR3 is 16 residues long. The CDR3 spells CASSRQSGGASNEQFF. CDR3 nucleotides: TGTGCCAGCAGCCGACAAAGCGGGGGGGCCTCCAATGAGCAGTTCTTC.

The chain employs TRBV18 and TRBJ2-5, with 9 bases fitting TRBD1. This CDR3 region has 16 residues. CDR1 and CDR2 (germline): KGHSH, LQKENI. The V segment lost 4 bases and the J segment 4 bases; nucleotides outside the gene matches: 10. CDR3 region: CASSRGQGGSGETQYF. CDR3 coding DNA: TGTGCCAGCTCACGGGGACAGGGAGGTTCTGGAGAGACCCAGTACTTC. The complete variable domain, with remaining parts taken from reference TRBV18 and TRBJ2-5, reads NAGVMQNPRHLVRRRGQEARLRCSPMKGHSHVYWYRQLPEEGLKFMVYLQKENIIDESGMPKERFSAEFPKEGPSILRIQQVVRGDSAAYFCASSRGQGGSGETQYFGPGTRLLVL.

The V call is TRBV5-1, the J call TRBJ2-2, with D hard to call. Trimming removed 3 bases from V and 4 bases from J, with 10 bases in between. Looked up from germline, CDR1 is SGHRS and CDR2 is YFSETQ. The length of the CDR3 is 14 residues. The chain's CDR3 is CASSSGPSTGELFF. In DNA form, the CDR3 reads TGCGCCAGCAGCTCCGGACCTAGCACCGGGGAGCTGTTTTTT. The full variable domain, rest sourced from reference TRBV5-1 and TRBJ2-2, is KAGVTQTPRYLIKTRGQQVTLSCSPISGHRSVSWYQQTPGQGLQFLFEYFSETQRNKGNFPGRFSGRQFSNSRSEMNVSTLELGDSALYLCASSSGPSTGELFFGEGSRLTVL.

The rearrangement uses TRBV4-1 and TRBJ1-6, with D possibly matching TRBD1 (5 bases). The V gene's germline CDR1 is MGHRA and CDR2 YSYEKL. The CDR3 covers 14 residues. The V end lost 3 bases, the J end lost 9 bases, and 12 bases lay between the germline ends. As DNA, the CDR3 is TGCGCCAGCAGCCAGGGACCGGGGACTTCACCCCTCCACTTT. It translates to CASSQGPGTSPLHF.

The chain links TRBV6-1 to TRBJ2-2, with D perhaps TRBD1 or TRBD2 (6 bases each). Germline CDR1 reads MNHNS; CDR2 reads SASEGT. Trimming cost V 3 bases and J 13 bases, with 9 bases left between them. This CDR3 comprises 11 residues. The DNA of the CDR3 is TGTGCCAGCAGTGACGGGGGCGGGCTGTTTTTT. Amino acids: CASSDGGGLFF.

The CDR3 spells CASSRPGSTNNEQFF. The CDR3 DNA reads TGTGCCAGCAGCCGACCGGGGTCCACAAACAATGAGCAGTTCTTC. The chain links TRBV7-9 to TRBJ2-1; tentative D call: TRBD2 (5 bases). CDR3 length equals 15 residues. The ends were cut back, 5 bases at V and 5 bases at J, with 16 bases in the middle. CDR1 is SEHNR, CDR2 FQNEAQ, per germline (reference sequence).

V is TRBV5-8 and J is TRBJ1-5; D remains unclear. The CDR3 is made up of 12 amino acids. Germline values: CDR1 SGHTS, CDR2 YDEGEE. V lost 5 bases, J lost 9 bases, and 12 bases lay in between. The CDR3 DNA follows: TGTGCCAGCAGGGTCACCGCCGGGCCCCAGCATTTT. Protein product: CASRVTAGPQHF.

This clone was detected once. This rearrangement joins TRBV25-1 to TRBJ2-2, with TRBD2 as a possible D gene (5 bases). Trimming left V 7 bases short and J 0 bases short, with 9 bases between. CDR3 length: 14 amino acids. Looked up from germline, CDR1 is MGHDK and CDR2 is SYGVNS. This CDR3 is CASTRDTNTGELFF. CDR3 coding DNA: TGTGCCAGCACTCGGGATACGAACACCGGGGAGCTGTTTTTT.

The CDR3, as DNA: TGTGCCAGCATGGGGCCGAGGGCTTTCTTT. It is translated as CASMGPRAFF. J is TRBJ1-1 and V is TRBV6-5; D is possibly TRBD1 (5 bases). Trimming removed 7 bases at V and 11 bases at J, with 11 bases between. CDR3 size: 10 residues. Germline assignment: CDR1 MNHEY and CDR2 SVGAGI.

The chain couples TRBV10-3 to TRBJ2-1, with D possibly being TRBD2 (5 bases). Between the trimmed V and J ends, which lost 8 bases and 9 bases, there was a span of 11 bases. Germline lookup yields CDR1 ENHRY and CDR2 SYGVKD. This CDR3 region has 11 residues. CDR3 sequence reads: CAIGAAGEQFF. In nucleotides, the CDR3 is TGTGCCATCGGCGCGGCGGGTGAGCAGTTCTTC.

The chain combines TRBV5-1 with TRBJ2-5; 7 bases are a match to TRBD1. CDR3 length: 14 residues. The V segment lost 6 bases and the J segment 2 bases; nucleotides outside the gene matches: 7. Germline-derived CDR1 and CDR2 are SGHRS and YFSETQ. Written as DNA, the CDR3 is TGCGCCAGCACAAGGGACAGCACTCAAGAGACCCAGTACTTC. This translates into CASTRDSTQETQYF. The variable domain in full, with the rest retrieved from reference TRBV5-1 and TRBJ2-5, is KAGVTQTPRYLIKTRGQQVTLSCSPISGHRSVSWYQQTPGQGLQFLFEYFSETQRNKGNFPGRFSGRQFSNSRSEMNVSTLELGDSALYLCASTRDSTQETQYFGPGTRLLVL.

The rearrangement uses TRBV19 and TRBJ1-1; D gene uncertain. The CDR3 is 12 amino acids. Germline CDR1 is LNHDA and CDR2 is SQIVND (reference sequence). The V and J ends lost 5 bases and 8 bases respectively, with 12 bases between them. The CDR3, as DNA: TGTGCCAGTAGTCCGGGCTACTTAGAAGCTTTCTTT. Residues: CASSPGYLEAFF. Complete variable domain (other parts from reference TRBV19 and TRBJ1-1): DGGITQSPKYLFRKEGQNVTLSCEQNLNHDAMYWYRQDPGQGLRLIYYSQIVNDFQKGDIAEGYSVSREKKESFPLTVTSAQKNPTAFYLCASSPGYLEAFFGQGTRLTVV.

The rearrangement joins TRBV11-2 to TRBJ2-1; 7 nucleotides line up with TRBD2. Germline V gives CDR1 SGHAT, CDR2 FQNNGV. The CDR3 loop spans 16 amino acids. Trimming cost V 3 bases and J 0 bases; bases outside gene matches: 5. For the CDR3, the DNA is TGTGCCAGCAGCTTTGGGACGGGGGGCTCCTACAATGAGCAGTTCTTC. Amino acid sequence: CASSFGTGGSYNEQFF.

V is TRBV4-1 and J is TRBJ1-1, with 9 bases identical to TRBD1. This CDR3 has 16 amino acids. Per germline, CDR1 MGHRA and CDR2 YSYEKL. Germline trimming cut 3 bases from V and 0 bases from J; bases unmatched to any gene: 5. CDR3 region: CASSHAGTGMNTEAFF. The CDR3 bases are TGCGCCAGCAGCCATGCCGGGACAGGGATGAACACTGAAGCTTTCTTT.

This chain joins TRBV11-1 and TRBJ2-7; no clear D. V lost 3 bases to trimming and J lost 3 bases, with 9 bases between them. Germline CDR1 SGHAT, CDR2 FQDESV (reference sequence). The CDR3 has 13 residues. CDR3 nucleotides: TGTGCCAGCAGCTTCAGACCACTCTACGAGCAGTACGTC. It yields the protein CASSFRPLYEQYV.

This chain connects TRBV19 to TRBJ1-5; D remains unclear. CDR1 and CDR2 (germline): LNHDA, SQIVND (reference sequence). Trimming left V 8 bases short and J 11 bases short, with 22 bases between. This CDR3 comprises 14 residues. This chain's CDR3 is CASLDAWAPGTQHF. CDR3 DNA: TGTGCCAGTTTAGACGCCTGGGCCCCCGGAACCCAGCATTTT.